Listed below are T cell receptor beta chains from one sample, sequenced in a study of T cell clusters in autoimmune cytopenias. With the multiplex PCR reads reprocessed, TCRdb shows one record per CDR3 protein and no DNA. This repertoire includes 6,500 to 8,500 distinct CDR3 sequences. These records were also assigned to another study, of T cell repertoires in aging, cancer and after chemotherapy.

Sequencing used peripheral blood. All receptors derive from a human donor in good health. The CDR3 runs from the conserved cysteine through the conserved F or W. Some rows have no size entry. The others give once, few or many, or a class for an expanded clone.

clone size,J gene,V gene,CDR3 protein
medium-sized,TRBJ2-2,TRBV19,CAAESGSPSHGELFF
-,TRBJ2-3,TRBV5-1,CASSLDVGETDTQYF
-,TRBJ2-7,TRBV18,CASSPPVRVYEQYF
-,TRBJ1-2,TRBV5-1,CASSGGPGLNDGYTF
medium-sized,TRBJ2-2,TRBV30,CAVDSDITGELFF
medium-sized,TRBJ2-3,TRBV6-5,CASTTGGTQYF
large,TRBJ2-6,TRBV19,CASSYSLLRGANVLTF
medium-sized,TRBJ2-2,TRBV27,CASSLTSGELFF
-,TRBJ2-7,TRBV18,CASSTDGGSYEQYF
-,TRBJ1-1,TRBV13,CASSRDRSRTEAFF
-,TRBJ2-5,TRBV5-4,CASSLAAGARETQYF
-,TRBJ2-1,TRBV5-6,CASSLTGGPSGGEQFF
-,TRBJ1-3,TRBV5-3,CVRSLKCILSGNTIYF
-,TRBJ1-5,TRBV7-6,CASSLSDVGQPQHF
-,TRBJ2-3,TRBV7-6,CASSFDSEPDTQYF
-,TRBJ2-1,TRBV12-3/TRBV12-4,CASSLASLSSYNEQFF
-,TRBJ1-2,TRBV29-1,CSASLWVGVDYYGYTF
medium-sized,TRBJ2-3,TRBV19,CASSTLGTGDTDTQYF
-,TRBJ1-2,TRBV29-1,CSVKGSHYGYTF
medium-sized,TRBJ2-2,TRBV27,CASRWGLAGAGELFF
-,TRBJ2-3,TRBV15,CATSRDSYRAADTQYF
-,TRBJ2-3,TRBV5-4,CASSLAPGGGNTDTQYF
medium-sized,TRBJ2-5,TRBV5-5,CASIGRERETQYF
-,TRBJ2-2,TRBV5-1,CASEWGGNTGELFF
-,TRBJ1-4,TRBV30,CAWNRDGEKLFF
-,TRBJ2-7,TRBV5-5,CASRGGLAGQETQYF
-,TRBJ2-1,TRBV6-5,CASSDPTVGASGSLGEQFF
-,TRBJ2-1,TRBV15,CATSRVDEQFF
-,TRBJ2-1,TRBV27,CASSTGTGVNNEQFF
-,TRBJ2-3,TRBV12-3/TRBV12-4,CASSLGGPASTDTQYF
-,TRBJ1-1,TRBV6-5,CASRIRETNTEAFF
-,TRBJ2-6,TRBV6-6,CASSLGGGPGANVLTF
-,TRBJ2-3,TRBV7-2,CASSPQGLAGGLNRDTQYF
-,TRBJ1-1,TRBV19,CASSTGRTGGGTEAFF
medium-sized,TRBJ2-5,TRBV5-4,CASSLALGGEETQYF
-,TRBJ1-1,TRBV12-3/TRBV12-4,CASSFMARIHHNTEAFF
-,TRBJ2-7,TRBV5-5,CASSHTEGSSYEQYF
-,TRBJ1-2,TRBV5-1,CASSLEIPNYGYTF
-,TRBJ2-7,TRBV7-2,CASSSSSGGTWRGYEQYF
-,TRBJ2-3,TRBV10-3,CAISESRGTSGITDTQYF
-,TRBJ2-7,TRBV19,CASSIRGYPYEQYF
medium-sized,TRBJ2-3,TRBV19,CASSADTTDTQYF
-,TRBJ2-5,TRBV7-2,CASTPPTGTQETQYF
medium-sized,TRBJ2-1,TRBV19,CASSIGGGTSASYNEQFF